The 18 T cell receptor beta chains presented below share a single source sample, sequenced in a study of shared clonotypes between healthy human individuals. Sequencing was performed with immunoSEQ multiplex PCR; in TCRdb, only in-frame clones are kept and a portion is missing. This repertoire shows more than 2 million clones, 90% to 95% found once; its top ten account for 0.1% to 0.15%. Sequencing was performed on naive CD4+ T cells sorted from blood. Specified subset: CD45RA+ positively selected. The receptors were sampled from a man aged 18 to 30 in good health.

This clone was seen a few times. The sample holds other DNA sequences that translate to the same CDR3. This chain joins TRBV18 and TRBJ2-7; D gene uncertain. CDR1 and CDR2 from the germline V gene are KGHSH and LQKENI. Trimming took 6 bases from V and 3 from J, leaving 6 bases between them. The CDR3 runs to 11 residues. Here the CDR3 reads CASSPGYEQYF. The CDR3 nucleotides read TGTGCCAGCTCGCCAGGCTACGAGCAGTACTTC.

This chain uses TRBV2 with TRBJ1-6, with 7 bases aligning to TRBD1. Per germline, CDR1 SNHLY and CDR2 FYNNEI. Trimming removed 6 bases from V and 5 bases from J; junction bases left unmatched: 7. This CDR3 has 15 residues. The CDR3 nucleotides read TGTGCCAGCAGAGACGACAGGGCTAATAATTCACCCCTCCACTTT. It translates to CASRDDRANNSPLHF.

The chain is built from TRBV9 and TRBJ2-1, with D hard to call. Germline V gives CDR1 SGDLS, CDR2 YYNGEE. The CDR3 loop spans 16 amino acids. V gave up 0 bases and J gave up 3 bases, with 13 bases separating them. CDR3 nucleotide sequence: TGTGCCAGCAGCGTAGGCTTAGCAGGCGTCTACAATGAGCAGTTCTTC. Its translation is CASSVGLAGVYNEQFF. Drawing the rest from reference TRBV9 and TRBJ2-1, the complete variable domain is DSGVTQTPKHLITATGQRVTLRCSPRSGDLSVYWYQQSLDQGLQFLIQYYNGEERAKGNILERFSAQQFPDLHSELNLSSLELGDSALYFCASSVGLAGVYNEQFFGPGTRLTVL.

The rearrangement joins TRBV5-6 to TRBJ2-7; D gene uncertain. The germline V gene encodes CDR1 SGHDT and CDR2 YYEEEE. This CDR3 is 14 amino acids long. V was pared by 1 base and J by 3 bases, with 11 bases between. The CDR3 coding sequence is TGTGCCAGCAGCTTGATTGGCGGCGACTACGAGCAGTACTTC. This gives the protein CASSLIGGDYEQYF.

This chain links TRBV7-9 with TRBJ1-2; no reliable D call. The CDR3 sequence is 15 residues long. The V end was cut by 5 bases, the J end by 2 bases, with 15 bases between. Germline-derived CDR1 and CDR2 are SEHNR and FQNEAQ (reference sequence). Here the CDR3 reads CASSTNKGVNYGYTF. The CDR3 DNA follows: TGTGCCAGCAGCACAAACAAAGGCGTGAACTATGGCTACACCTTC.

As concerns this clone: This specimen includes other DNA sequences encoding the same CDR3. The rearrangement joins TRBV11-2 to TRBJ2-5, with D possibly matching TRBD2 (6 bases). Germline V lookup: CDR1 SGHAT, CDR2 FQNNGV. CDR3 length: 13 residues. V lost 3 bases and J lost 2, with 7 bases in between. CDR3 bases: TGTGCCAGCAGCTTCGGGGGTCAAGAGACCCAGTACTTC. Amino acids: CASSFGGQETQYF.

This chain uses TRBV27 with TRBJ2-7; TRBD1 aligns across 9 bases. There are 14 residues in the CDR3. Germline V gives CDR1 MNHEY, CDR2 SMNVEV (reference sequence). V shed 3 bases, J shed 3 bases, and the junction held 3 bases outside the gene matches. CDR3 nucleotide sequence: TGTGCCAGCAGTTTGTGGGACAGGGTCTACGAGCAGTACTTC. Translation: CASSLWDRVYEQYF.

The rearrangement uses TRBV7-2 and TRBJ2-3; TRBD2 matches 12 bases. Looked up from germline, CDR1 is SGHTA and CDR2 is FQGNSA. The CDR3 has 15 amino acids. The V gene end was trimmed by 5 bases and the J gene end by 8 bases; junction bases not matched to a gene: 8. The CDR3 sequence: CASSPGLAGLATQYF. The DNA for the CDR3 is TGTGCCAGCAGCCCAGGACTAGCGGGACTAGCTACGCAGTATTTT. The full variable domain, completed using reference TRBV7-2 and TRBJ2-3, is GAGVSQSPSNKVTEKGKDVELRCDPISGHTALYWYRQSLGQGLEFLIYFQGNSAPDKSGLPSDRFSAERTGGSVSTLTIQRTQQEDSAVYLCASSPGLAGLATQYFGPGTRLTVL.

The CDR3 protein is CASRGLTLEQFF. In nucleotides, the CDR3 is TGTGCCAGCAGGGGCCTGACTCTTGAGCAGTTCTTC. J is TRBJ2-1 and V is TRBV6-1; D call uncertain. CDR1 and CDR2 (germline): MNHNS, SASEGT. V shed 6 bases and J shed 9 bases, with 12 bases lying between them. This CDR3 is built from 12 residues.

The CDR3 sequence: CASSLKNTEAFF. CDR3 in DNA: TGCGCCAGCAGCCTAAAGAACACTGAAGCTTTCTTT. J is TRBJ1-1 and V is TRBV5-1; D remains unclear. Germline assignment: CDR1 SGHRS and CDR2 YFSETQ. The CDR3 totals 12 residues. Trimming removed 4 bases at V and 1 base at J, with 5 bases between.

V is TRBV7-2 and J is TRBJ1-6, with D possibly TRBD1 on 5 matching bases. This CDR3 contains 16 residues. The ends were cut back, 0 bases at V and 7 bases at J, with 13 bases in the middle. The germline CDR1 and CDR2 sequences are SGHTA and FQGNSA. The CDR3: CASSLAVGTNNSPLHF. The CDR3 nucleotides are TGTGCCAGCAGCTTAGCGGTTGGGACCAACAATTCACCCCTCCACTTT.

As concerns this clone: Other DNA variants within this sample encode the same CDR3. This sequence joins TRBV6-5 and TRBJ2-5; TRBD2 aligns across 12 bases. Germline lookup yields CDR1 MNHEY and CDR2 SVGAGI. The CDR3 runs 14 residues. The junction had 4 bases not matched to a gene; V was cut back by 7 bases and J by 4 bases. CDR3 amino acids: CASTSSGGGETQYF. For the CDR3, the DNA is TGTGCCAGCACTTCTAGCGGGGGGGGAGAGACCCAGTACTTC.

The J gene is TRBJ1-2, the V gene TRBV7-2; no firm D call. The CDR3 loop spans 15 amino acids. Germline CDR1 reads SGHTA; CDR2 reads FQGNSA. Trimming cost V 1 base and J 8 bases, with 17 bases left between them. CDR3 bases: TGTGCCAGCAGCTTAGTACCAGACCTAACTATGGGCTACACCTTC. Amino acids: CASSLVPDLTMGYTF.

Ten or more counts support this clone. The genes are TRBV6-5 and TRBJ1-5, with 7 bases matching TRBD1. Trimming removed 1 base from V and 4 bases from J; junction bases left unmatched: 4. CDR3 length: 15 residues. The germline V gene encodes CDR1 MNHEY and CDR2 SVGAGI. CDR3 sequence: CASSYYRDRNQPQHF. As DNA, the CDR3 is TGTGCCAGCAGTTACTACCGGGACAGAAATCAGCCCCAGCATTTT.

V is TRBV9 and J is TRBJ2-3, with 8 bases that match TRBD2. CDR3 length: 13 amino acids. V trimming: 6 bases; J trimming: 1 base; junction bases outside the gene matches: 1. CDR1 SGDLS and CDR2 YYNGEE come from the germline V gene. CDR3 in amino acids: CASKAGGTDTQYF. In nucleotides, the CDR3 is TGTGCCAGCAAAGCGGGGGGCACAGATACGCAGTATTTT.

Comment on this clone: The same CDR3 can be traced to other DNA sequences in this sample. CDR3 in amino acids: CASSARQGMNTEAFF. For the CDR3, the DNA is TGTGCCAGCAGCGCTAGACAGGGAATGAACACTGAAGCTTTCTTT. The rearrangement uses TRBV7-9 and TRBJ1-1; 7 bases are shared with TRBD1. The CDR3 length is 15 residues. Germline CDR1 SEHNR, CDR2 FQNEAQ (reference sequence). V shed 5 bases, J shed 0 bases, and the junction held 6 bases outside the gene matches.

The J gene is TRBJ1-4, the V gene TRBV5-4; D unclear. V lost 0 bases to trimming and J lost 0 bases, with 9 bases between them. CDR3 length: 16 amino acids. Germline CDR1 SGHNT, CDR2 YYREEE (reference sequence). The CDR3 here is CASSLGDRSTNEKLFF. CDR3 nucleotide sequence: TGTGCCAGCAGCTTGGGAGACCGATCAACTAATGAAAAACTGTTTTTT.

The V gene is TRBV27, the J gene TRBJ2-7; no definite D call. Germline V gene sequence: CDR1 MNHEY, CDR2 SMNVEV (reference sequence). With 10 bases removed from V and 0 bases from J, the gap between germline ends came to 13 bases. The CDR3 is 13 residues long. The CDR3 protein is CATGGYGSYEQYF. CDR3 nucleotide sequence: TGTGCCACGGGCGGTTACGGCTCCTACGAGCAGTACTTC.